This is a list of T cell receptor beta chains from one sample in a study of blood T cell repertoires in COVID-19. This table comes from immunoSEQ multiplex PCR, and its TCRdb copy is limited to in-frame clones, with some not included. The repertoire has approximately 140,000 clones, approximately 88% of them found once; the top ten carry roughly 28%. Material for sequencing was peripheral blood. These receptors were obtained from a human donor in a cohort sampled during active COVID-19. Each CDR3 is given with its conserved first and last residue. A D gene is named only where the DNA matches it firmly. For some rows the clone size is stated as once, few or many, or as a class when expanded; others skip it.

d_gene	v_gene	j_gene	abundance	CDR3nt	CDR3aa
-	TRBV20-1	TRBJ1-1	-	TGCAGTGCTAGAGATCAAGGGGGAGCTTTCTTT	CSARDQGGAFF
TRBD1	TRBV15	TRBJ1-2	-	TGTGCCACCACCTTCGAGGGGGACAGCCCCGCGTTGCGCTTC	CATTFEGDSPALRF
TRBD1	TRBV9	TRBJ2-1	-	TGTGCCAGCAGCGCATTTCCGGGACAGGTGTACAATGAGCAGTTCTTC	CASSAFPGQVYNEQFF
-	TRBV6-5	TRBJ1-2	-	TGTGCCAGCAGTTACTCGAGGGGGGGCGCGGGCTATGGCTACACCTTC	CASSYSRGGAGYGYTF
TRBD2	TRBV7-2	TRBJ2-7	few	TGTGCCAGCAGCCCGGAGCGGGGGGGGCGCGAGCAGTACTTC	CASSPERGGREQYF
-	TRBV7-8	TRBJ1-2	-	TGTGCCAGCAGCTTAGTAGCAGGGAACTATGGCTACACCTTC	CASSLVAGNYGYTF
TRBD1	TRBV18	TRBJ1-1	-	TGTGCCAGCTCCCAGGACAGGGGCACTGAAGCTTTCTTT	CASSQDRGTEAFF
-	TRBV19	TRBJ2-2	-	TGTGCCAGTAGTAGGCGGGCCGGACGGAACACCGGGGAGCTGTTTTTT	CASSRRAGRNTGELFF
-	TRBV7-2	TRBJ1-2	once	TGTGCCAGCAGCTTAGCGAGGGAGTTACACTATGGCTACACCTTC	CASSLARELHYGYTF
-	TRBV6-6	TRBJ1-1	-	TGTGCCAGCAGTTACCCCCAGGGTAAGAACACTGAAGCTTTCTTT	CASSYPQGKNTEAFF
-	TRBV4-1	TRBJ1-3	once	TGCGCCAGCAGCCAAGGATTGACGGGAGCCTCTGGAAACACCATATATTTT	CASSQGLTGASGNTIYF
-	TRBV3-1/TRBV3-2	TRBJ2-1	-	TGTGCCAGCAGCCTGGGATGGGGAGGAGACAATGAGCAGTTCTTC	CASSLGWGGDNEQFF
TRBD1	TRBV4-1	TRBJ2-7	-	TGCGCCAGCAGCCAAGATTCCGGGACAGGGTTTATCTCCTACGAGCAGTACTTC	CASSQDSGTGFISYEQYF
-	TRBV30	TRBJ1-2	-	TGTGCCTGGAGTACAGGAACCAACTATGGCTACACCTTC	CAWSTGTNYGYTF
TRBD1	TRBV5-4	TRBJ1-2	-	TGTGCCAGCAGCTCCGGGACAGCCTATGGCTACACCTTC	CASSSGTAYGYTF
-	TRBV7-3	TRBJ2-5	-	TGTGCCAGCAGCCCCGGACTCAAAGAGACCCAGTACTTC	CASSPGLKETQYF
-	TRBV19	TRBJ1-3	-	TGTGCCAGTAGTTACAGGGCGCGAAACACCATATATTTT	CASSYRARNTIYF
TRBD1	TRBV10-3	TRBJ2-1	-	TGTGCCATCAGCCGGGACAGGGGTACCTACAATGAGCAGTTCTTC	CAISRDRGTYNEQFF
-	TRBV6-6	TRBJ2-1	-	TGTGCCAGCAGTTACTCGAGGGGGACAAAGTACAATGAGCAGTTCTTC	CASSYSRGTKYNEQFF
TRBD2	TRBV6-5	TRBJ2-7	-	TGTGCCAGCACCGGGACTAGCTCTAATCCCTACGAGCAGTACTTC	CASTGTSSNPYEQYF
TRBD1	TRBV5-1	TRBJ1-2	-	TGCGCCAGCAGCTTTGACAGGGCCTACACCTTC	CASSFDRAYTF